These 17 T cell receptor beta chains were sequenced from one sample in a study of cytotoxic CD8 clonotypes in ibrutinib-treated CLL. Clones were sequenced by immunoSEQ multiplex PCR, and TCRdb holds only the in-frame ones, with some missing. The repertoire has 270,000 or so clones, roughly 76% of them found once; the top ten carry around 6%. Sequences were derived from PBMCs, sampled at disease progression, from a patient treated with ibrutinib. These TCRs come from a human donor with chronic lymphocytic leukemia.

This chain joins TRBV2 and TRBJ1-4; possibly TRBD1 for D (5 bases). Germline values: CDR1 SNHLY, CDR2 FYNNEI. The CDR3 is made up of 16 amino acids. V was pared by 4 bases and J by 7 bases, with 19 bases between. CDR3 amino acids: CASSVGGPRRGEKLFF. The CDR3 nucleotides are TGTGCCAGCAGTGTAGGCGGGCCCAGGAGGGGTGAAAAACTGTTTTTT.

The chain combines TRBV6-5 with TRBJ2-7; TRBD1 is a possible D gene (5 bases). CDR1 is MNHEY, CDR2 SVGAGI, per germline. Trimming cost V 2 bases and J 5 bases, with 13 bases left between them. This CDR3 comprises 14 residues. This chain's CDR3 is CASSYQSRADEQYF. CDR3 in DNA: TGTGCCAGCAGTTACCAGTCCAGGGCGGACGAGCAGTACTTC.

On this clone itself: The junction departs from the called germline gene at one end, perhaps through a read error. The V gene is TRBV6-5, the J gene TRBJ1-2; D uncertain. This CDR3 contains 12 residues. In germline, CDR1 is MNHEY, CDR2 SVGAGI. CDR3 coding DNA: TGTGCAAGCAGTATTCATGTCTATGGCTACACCTTC. Encoded protein: CASSIHVYGYTF.

The V and J genes are TRBV6-5 and TRBJ2-2; D gene ambiguous. This CDR3 has 13 residues. Germline V gene data show CDR1 as MNHEY and CDR2 as SVGAGI. The V end was cut by 0 bases, the J end by 3 bases, with 2 bases between. CDR3 nucleotides: TGTGCCAGCAGTTACTCTTACACCGGGGAGCTGTTTTTT. Its protein product is CASSYSYTGELFF.

CDR3 DNA sequence: TGCAGCGTGACCGGGACTAGCGGGTTTGCAGATACGCAGTATTTT. Translation gives CSVTGTSGFADTQYF. This chain joins TRBV29-1 and TRBJ2-3; 12 bases are shared with TRBD2. In germline, CDR1 is SQVTM, CDR2 ANQGSEA. The CDR3 contains 15 residues. J was trimmed by 4 bases and V by 6 bases; bases with no gene match: 8.

The gene calls are TRBV29-1 and TRBJ2-7, with D possibly being TRBD1 (5 bases). Germline lookup yields CDR1 SQVTM and CDR2 ANQGSEA. The CDR3 is 13 residues long. Trimming took 0 bases from V and 1 from J, leaving 7 bases between them. The CDR3 loop reads CSVEEGDSYEQYF. In nucleotides, the CDR3 is TGCAGCGTTGAAGAAGGGGATTCCTACGAGCAGTACTTC.

The chain recombines TRBV7-2 with TRBJ2-7, with 10 bases identical to TRBD2. The CDR3 sequence is 15 residues long. Germline V gene lookup returns CDR1 SGHTA and CDR2 FQGNSA. J was trimmed by 3 bases and V by 4 bases; bases with no gene match: 6. DNA of the CDR3: TGTGCCAGCAGCTGGGGACTAGCGAAGAACTACGAGCAGTACTTC. This gives the protein CASSWGLAKNYEQYF. The entire variable domain, with the rest obtained from reference TRBV7-2 and TRBJ2-7, is as follows: GAGVSQSPSNKVTEKGKDVELRCDPISGHTALYWYRQSLGQGLEFLIYFQGNSAPDKSGLPSDRFSAERTGGSVSTLTIQRTQQEDSAVYLCASSWGLAKNYEQYFGPGTRLTVT.

This clone has just a few counts. The chain carries TRBV4-3 and TRBJ2-1, with TRBD2 matching 12 bases. Germline values: CDR1 LGHNA, CDR2 YSLEER. With 4 bases clipped from V and 8 bases from J, the junction kept 6 bases outside the gene matches. The CDR3 spans 15 residues. The CDR3 protein is CASSPRLAGVHEQFF. CDR3 in DNA: TGCGCCAGCAGCCCACGACTAGCGGGAGTACATGAGCAGTTCTTC.

Here the CDR3 reads CASSTNGGLGGELFF. CDR3 DNA sequence: TGTGCCAGCAGCACGAACGGGGGGCTTGGTGGGGAGCTGTTTTTT. This chain connects TRBV5-4 to TRBJ2-2, with D tentatively TRBD2 (7 bases). The CDR3 consists of 15 residues. V lost 4 bases, J lost 8 bases, and 18 bases lay in between. Germline lookup yields CDR1 SGHNT and CDR2 YYREEE (reference sequence).

The rearrangement joins TRBV10-3 to TRBJ1-2; D possibly corresponds to TRBD1 (5 bases). The germline CDR1 and CDR2 sequences are ENHRY and SYGVKD. V shed 11 bases and J shed 4 bases, with 17 bases lying between them. The CDR3 totals 13 residues. CDR3 sequence (DNA): TGTGCCGCCGAACCTGGGGGGTCCTATGGCTACACCTTC. Translated, it gives CAAEPGGSYGYTF.

This clone was seen only a few times. CDR3 sequence reads: CSVDYAGIQYF. CDR3 DNA: TGCAGCGTTGACTATGCAGGCATTCAGTACTTC. The chain carries TRBV29-1 and TRBJ2-4, with unresolved D. CDR1 SQVTM and CDR2 ANQGSEA come from the germline V gene. V was pared by 3 bases and J by 9 bases, with 9 bases between. The length of the CDR3 is 11 residues. The full variable domain, in which reference TRBV29-1 and TRBJ2-4 provide the parts outside the CDR3, is SAVISQKPSRDICQRGTSLTIQCQVDSQVTMMFWYRQQPGQSLTLIATANQGSEATYESGFVIDKFPISRPNLTFSTLTVSNMSPEDSSIYLCSVDYAGIQYFGAGTRLSVL.

CDR3 in DNA: TGTGCCAGCAGCGCAACAGGGACCGGGGCCAACGTCCTGACTTTC. Its translation: CASSATGTGANVLTF. The V gene is TRBV9, the J gene TRBJ2-6; tentative D call: TRBD1 (6 bases). In germline, CDR1 is SGDLS, CDR2 YYNGEE. The CDR3 covers 15 residues. Trimming took 3 bases from V and 4 from J, leaving 11 bases between them.

CDR3 in DNA: TGTGCCAGCGCCCCGAAAGGAGGGGTTGACGAGCAGTACTTC. It encodes CASAPKGGVDEQYF. This chain uses TRBV9 with TRBJ2-7; D is possibly TRBD2 (6 bases). The CDR3 covers 14 residues. The germline gives CDR1 SGDLS, CDR2 YYNGEE. V lost 7 bases, J lost 5 bases, and 19 bases lay in between.

This clone was found a few times. At one end, the junction sequence differs from germline, possibly due to a read error. The V gene is TRBV29-1, the J gene TRBJ1-1, with D perhaps TRBD1 (5 bases). This CDR3 region has 11 residues. Per the germline V gene, CDR1 is SQVTM and CDR2 is ANQGSEA. CDR3 nucleotide sequence: TGCAGCGTTGAAGGAGGTATAGGGGACTATTTT. This codes for CSVEGGIGDYF.

This clone occurred once. J is TRBJ2-3 and V is TRBV28; TRBD1 or TRBD2 may be the D gene (5 bases each). Germline-derived CDR1 and CDR2 are MDHEN and SYDVKM. This CDR3 has 15 amino acids. V lost 2 bases and J lost 4, with 13 bases in between. The DNA for the CDR3 is TGTGCCAGCAGTTTAGGGGGTCAGGGCCCAGATACGCAGTATTTT. Protein: CASSLGGQGPDTQYF.

This chain connects TRBV9 to TRBJ1-6, with D possibly matching TRBD1 (6 bases). Germline V gives CDR1 SGDLS, CDR2 YYNGEE. Trimming removed 4 bases from V and 6 bases from J, with 11 bases in between. CDR3 length: 14 residues. CDR3 sequence (DNA): TGTGCCAGCAGCCCAGGACAGAGTAATTCACCCCTCCACTTT. It yields the protein CASSPGQSNSPLHF.

The chain is built from TRBV28 and TRBJ1-1; D might be TRBD1 (5 bases). CDR1 MDHEN and CDR2 SYDVKM come from the germline V gene. The germline V and J ends were trimmed by 3 bases and 8 bases, with 16 bases remaining between them. The CDR3 consists of 14 residues. CDR3 amino acids: CASSFINLEGEAFF. The CDR3 coding sequence is TGTGCCAGCAGTTTTATCAATTTGGAGGGGGAAGCTTTCTTT.